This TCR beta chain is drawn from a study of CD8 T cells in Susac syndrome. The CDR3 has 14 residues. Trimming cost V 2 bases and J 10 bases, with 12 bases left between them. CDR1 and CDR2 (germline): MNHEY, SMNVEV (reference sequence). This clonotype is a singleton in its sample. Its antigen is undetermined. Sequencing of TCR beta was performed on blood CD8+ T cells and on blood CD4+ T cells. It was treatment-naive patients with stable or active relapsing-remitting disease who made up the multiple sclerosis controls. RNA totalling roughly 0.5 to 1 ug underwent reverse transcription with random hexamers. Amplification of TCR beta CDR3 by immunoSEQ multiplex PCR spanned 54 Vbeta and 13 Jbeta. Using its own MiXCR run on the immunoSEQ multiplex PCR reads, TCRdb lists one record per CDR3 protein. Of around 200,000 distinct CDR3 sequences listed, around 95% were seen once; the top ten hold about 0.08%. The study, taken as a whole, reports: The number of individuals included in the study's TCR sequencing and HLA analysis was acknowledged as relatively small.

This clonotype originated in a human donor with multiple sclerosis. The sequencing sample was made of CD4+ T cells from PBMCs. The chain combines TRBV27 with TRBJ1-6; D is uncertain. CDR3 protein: CASSLGVRYSPLHF. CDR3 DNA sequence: TGTGCCAGCAGTTTAGGGGTACGTTACTCACCCCTCCACTTT.